The entry below gives a single T cell receptor beta chain sequence along with its context. Antigen: not known. TCR beta VDJ and CDR3 profiles were obtained from a genomic DNA template. TCRdb itself ran the reads through MiXCR, one entry per CDR3 protein. The top ten clones hold approximately 3.8% of a sample with 350,000 to 450,000 distinct CDR3 sequences, around 72% of them seen once. CDR1 is DFQATT, CDR2 SNEGSKA, per germline (reference sequence). Trimming took 3 bases from V and 9 from J, leaving 17 bases between them. The CDR3 contains 14 residues. The sample is drawn from a study of CD8+CD57+ T cells in acquired aplastic anemia. General study findings and limits: Shared by patients and controls, just under 30 CD8+ CDR3s were abundant in patients. No significant difference in CD8+ Simpson's diversity was found between patients and controls.

The V gene is TRBV20-1, the J gene TRBJ1-4; D unclear. The sequence was collected from a human donor in good health, serving as a control. The sequencing sample was made of sorted CD4+, CD8+, or CD8+CD57+ T cells (not recorded which) from PBMCs. CDR3 sequence: CSASSRMQEKKLFF. CDR3 DNA sequence: TGCAGTGCTAGTAGCCGGATGCAAGAGAAAAAACTGTTTTTT.